The following is a T cell receptor beta chain sequence with its context. Its antigen remains unidentified. The record has no base qualities; no much larger clone is one base away. Reading the germline V gene (reference sequence) gives CDR1 LGHDT and CDR2 YNNKEL. Measured from the cysteine to the phenylalanine, the CDR3 is 14 residues long. Only the CDR3 region is kept as DNA, spanning 42 bases read in frame from base 1. V sheds 2 bases and J sheds 8 bases, leaving 13 bases between their ends. The data originate from a study of blood T cells in healthy people across ages (dated by TCRdb to between 2014 and 2017). With regard to the full study: In model experiments, template switching captured roughly one uniquely barcoded TCR beta cDNA molecule for every two T cells. To track age-related changes in TCR beta repertoire diversity, the study relied on deep sequencing normalized with unique cDNA molecular identifiers. Four age groups were formed from the donors: young (average roughly 15 years), middle-aged (around 39), aged (around 68) and long-lived (82). Donors of different ages were randomly distributed across sequencing lanes to avoid experimental bias. The study analyzed two additional independent replicas of 1 million unique cDNA reads from the same blood draw for two donors, one aged 18 to 29 and one aged 80 or older.

Libraries came from 5' RACE. The reads were generated on an Illumina HiSeq 2500. A second PCR of about 7 to 12 cycles was performed with a sample-barcoded 5' primer and a J-beta primer mix. A unique molecular identifier was introduced onto each TCR beta cDNA molecule by a template-switch 5' adaptor carrying 12 random nucleotides. Each sample yielded at least 2.5 million CDR3-containing paired-end reads. First-strand cDNA synthesis was performed from all RNA using the Mint cDNA synthesis kit, with priming by a TRBC-specific oligonucleotide. After uracil-DNA glycosylase treatment, a first 18-cycle PCR used universal primers M1SS and BC2_uni_R on all cDNA. Under the source paper's analysis protocol: Normalization of each sample was performed by random selection of 1 million high-quality reads, each carrying a distinct molecular identifier. Reads with shared molecular identifiers were discarded instead of being binned into consensus sequences. MiTCR, run with a Q25 quality threshold and the strictest error-elimination algorithm, handled CDR3 identification, clonotype clustering and error correction. A nonparametric unseen species model using Euler transformation provided a lower-bound estimate of total TCR beta diversity. The public reads were run again by TCRdb, first through fastp at Q25 and then through MiXCR, and only productive beta chains were kept. Merged by CDR3 protein, the rows form single entries marked with the most common genes and DNA. The V and J calls reflect TCRdb's pipeline rather than the authors' work. This sample is represented by under 850,000 distinct CDR3 sequences; around 36% of them were singletons. Together, the top ten hold over 10% of the sample.

The approximately 41 donors, aged 6 to 90 years, were systemically healthy Caucasian individuals from Russia. Roughly 10 milliliters of peripheral blood were drawn from each donor into EDTA-treated Vacutainer tubes. Ficoll-Paque density-gradient centrifugation was used to isolate PBMCs, with at least 7 million per sample. Total RNA, at least 5 micrograms per sample, was extracted from PBMCs with Trizol reagent. For every donor, an aliquot of PBMCs went through flow cytometry to measure the percentages of naive CD45RAhigh/CD27high T cells. General study outcomes and caveats: As age increased, observed TCR beta diversity per million T cells dropped in a roughly linear way, and a significant reduction was already evident by age 40. The CMV infection status of donors was not known, potentially confounding age-related changes in expanded clonotypes. Observed TCR beta diversity correlated strongly with the percentage of naive T cells measured by flow cytometry. Estimates of total diversity from one million sequenced T cells were regarded as lower bounds and underestimates. Compared with the aged group, the long-lived group had more naive CD4+ T cells, fewer expanded clones and increased TCR diversity, a pattern suggesting age selection. Since profiling was done on bulk unsorted PBMCs, naive and antigen-experienced compartments could not be conclusively compared.

This sequence was found in a man aged 18 to 30 in good health. The chain is encoded by TRBV3-1 joined to TRBJ2-4; possibly the D gene is TRBD2, per 5 matching bases. The specimen was blood. The sequenced DNA is TGTGCCAGCAGCCAATCCCCTACCGGGGACATTCAGTACTTC. It translates to CASSQSPTGDIQYF.